This entry lists 24 T cell receptor beta chains sequenced from one sample in a study of lymphopenia after photon versus proton radiotherapy. TCRdb's copy holds only in-frame clones and misses some; the assay was immunoSEQ multiplex PCR. This table has 65,000 to 90,000 clones, less than 95% appearing once. Here the sequenced sample was peripheral blood, taken from a patient treated with photon-based radiotherapy. The receptor set was obtained from a woman aged 35 to 49 with cholangiocarcinoma.

The chain recombines TRBV10-3 with TRBJ1-1; D is uncertain. The germline V gene encodes CDR1 ENHRY and CDR2 SYGVKD. Trimming took 0 bases from V and 1 from J, leaving 3 bases between them. The CDR3 totals 13 residues. The CDR3 DNA reads TGTGCCATCAGTGAGTCTAGGAACACTGAAGCTTTCTTT. This sequence encodes CAISESRNTEAFF.

The CDR3 is CACHPRSSYEQYF. In DNA form, the CDR3 reads TGTGCCTGCCACCCTCGTAGCTCCTACGAGCAGTACTTC. The chain is built from TRBV30 and TRBJ2-7; D unclear. Trimming took 6 bases from V and 0 from J, leaving 12 bases between them. The length of the CDR3 is 13 residues. The germline V gene encodes CDR1 GTSNPN and CDR2 SVGIG (reference sequence).

V and J are TRBV9 and TRBJ2-1; 10 bases are a match to TRBD1. The germline V gene has CDR1 SGDLS and CDR2 YYNGEE. The CDR3 runs 13 residues. V trimming: 7 bases; J trimming: 5 bases; junction bases outside the gene matches: 3. The CDR3 region is CASSGTGDNEQFF. The CDR3 DNA reads as TGTGCCAGCTCCGGGACAGGGGACAATGAGCAGTTCTTC.

V gene TRBV28 combines with J gene TRBJ1-5; perhaps TRBD1 as D (5 bases). V lost 3 bases and J lost 6, with 12 bases in between. This CDR3 comprises 14 residues. Per germline, CDR1 MDHEN and CDR2 SYDVKM. The CDR3 sequence is CASSLGGGGQPQHF. The CDR3 region has the DNA TGTGCCAGCAGTTTGGGTGGGGGGGGTCAGCCCCAGCATTTT.

The chain recombines TRBV27 with TRBJ2-5; 8 nucleotides match TRBD2. The V gene end was trimmed by 5 bases and the J gene end by 4 bases; junction bases not matched to a gene: 3. This CDR3 region has 13 residues. The V gene's germline CDR1 is MNHEY and CDR2 SMNVEV (reference sequence). In DNA, the CDR3 is TGTGCCAGCAGTGCAGCGGGGGTAGAGACCCAGTACTTC. This encodes CASSAAGVETQYF.

The rearrangement links TRBV18 to TRBJ1-2; the D is unclear. The CDR3 spans 15 residues. Germline V gives CDR1 KGHSH, CDR2 LQKENI. Trimming left V 0 bases short and J 8 bases short, with 16 bases between. As DNA, the CDR3 is TGTGCCAGCTCACCACCGACGGTGGAAAATAGGGGCTACACCTTC. It yields the protein CASSPPTVENRGYTF.

A note on this clone: Other nucleotide sequences in the sample specify the same CDR3. The V gene is TRBV6-1, the J gene TRBJ2-7, with D perhaps assigned TRBD1 or TRBD2 (5 bases each). Per germline, CDR1 MNHNS and CDR2 SASEGT. Deletions cut 4 bases from V and 1 base from J, with 8 bases between. The CDR3 loop spans 13 amino acids. This CDR3 is CASSVGGSYEQYF. The CDR3 DNA is TGTGCCAGCAGTGTTGGGGGTTCCTACGAGCAGTACTTC.

The V and J genes are TRBV28 and TRBJ1-1, with TRBD1 as a possible D gene (5 bases). Germline V gene lookup returns CDR1 MDHEN and CDR2 SYDVKM. Trimming removed 6 bases from V and 0 bases from J, with 14 bases in between. The CDR3 totals 15 residues. The chain's CDR3 is CASSPPGRMNTEAFF. For the CDR3, the DNA is TGTGCCAGCAGCCCTCCGGGACGGATGAACACTGAAGCTTTCTTT.

This clone appeared a single time. This chain uses TRBV19 with TRBJ2-2; 8 bases line up with TRBD2. The CDR3 length is 15 residues. The V and J ends lost 4 bases and 6 bases, in that order; junction bases with no gene match: 7. Looked up from germline, CDR1 is LNHDA and CDR2 is SQIVND (reference sequence). CDR3 sequence (DNA): TGTGCCAGTAGTAATGCGGGAGGAAGGGCCGGGGAGCTGTTTTTT. It specifies CASSNAGGRAGELFF.

This clone was observed once. This chain uses TRBV2 with TRBJ2-5, with a weak D call TRBD1 (6 bases). Germline assignment: CDR1 SNHLY and CDR2 FYNNEI. The V end lost 7 bases, the J end lost 4 bases, and 13 bases lay between the germline ends. The CDR3 is 13 residues long. CDR3 DNA sequence: TGTGCCAGCACCTCTGGGGGCTTAGAGACCCAGTACTTC. Translation: CASTSGGLETQYF.

The CDR3 coding sequence is TGTGCCAGCAGCGTGGGGGGAACTTACACAGATACGCAGTATTTT. Its translation: CASSVGGTYTDTQYF. V gene TRBV9 combines with J gene TRBJ2-3, with a tentative D call TRBD2 (6 bases). Trimming took 2 bases from V and 2 from J, leaving 12 bases between them. This CDR3 is 15 amino acids long. Germline CDR1 is SGDLS and CDR2 is YYNGEE.

The gene calls are TRBV10-3 and TRBJ1-5; the match to TRBD1 covers 11 bases. Germline V lookup: CDR1 ENHRY, CDR2 SYGVKD. The J segment lost 6 bases and the V segment lost 5 bases, leaving 6 bases of the junction unmatched. The CDR3 runs to 15 residues. The CDR3 DNA sequence: TGTGCCATCAGTTGGGACAGGGGGGCCGGTCAGCCCCAGCATTTT. Its translation: CAISWDRGAGQPQHF.

J is TRBJ2-7 and V is TRBV15; perhaps D is TRBD1 or TRBD2 (7 bases each). V lost 6 bases and J 4 bases, leaving 16 bases between the germline ends. Germline lookup yields CDR1 LNHNV and CDR2 YYDKDF (reference sequence). The CDR3 totals 14 residues. CDR3 residues: CATRKSGTAYEQYF. For the CDR3, the DNA is TGTGCCACCAGGAAGAGCGGGACAGCTTACGAGCAGTACTTC.

This chain links TRBV7-2 with TRBJ2-5; 7 bases map to TRBD2. Germline lookup yields CDR1 SGHTA and CDR2 FQGNSA. CDR3 length: 15 residues. J lost 2 bases, V lost 2 bases, and 5 bases had no gene match. The CDR3 region has the DNA TGTGCCAGCAGCTTACAAGCGGGGCTACAAGAGACCCAGTACTTC. It yields the protein CASSLQAGLQETQYF.

The CDR3, as DNA: TGTGCCTGGAGTGTACCGGGAGGGGTGAATTCACCCCTCCACTTT. Translation: CAWSVPGGVNSPLHF. The rearrangement links TRBV30 to TRBJ1-6, with a tentative D call TRBD1 (5 bases). The germline gives CDR1 GTSNPN, CDR2 SVGIG (reference sequence). The CDR3 runs to 15 residues. The V gene lost 0 bases and the J gene lost 7 bases, with 13 bases spanning the gap. Looking up the rest from reference TRBV30 and TRBJ1-6 gives the full variable domain: SQTIHQWPATLVQPVGSPLSLECTVEGTSNPNLYWYRQAAGRGLQLLFYSVGIGQISSEVPQNLSASRPQDRQFILSSKKLLLSDSGFYLCAWSVPGGVNSPLHFGNGTRLTVT.

The chain carries TRBV28 and TRBJ1-6, with no clear D. Germline V CDR1 and CDR2: MDHEN, SYDVKM. The length of the CDR3 is 15 residues. Trimming took 6 bases from V and 0 from J, leaving 9 bases between them. The chain's CDR3 is CASRSGSSYNSPLHF. In DNA form, the CDR3 reads TGTGCCAGCAGATCGGGGAGCTCCTATAATTCACCCCTCCACTTT.

The CDR3 bases are TGCAGCGTTTTAATCACAGATACGCAGTATTTT. Translated: CSVLITDTQYF. This chain uses TRBV29-1 with TRBJ2-3; D gene uncertain. In germline, CDR1 is SQVTM, CDR2 ANQGSEA. The CDR3 loop spans 11 amino acids. Trimming removed 5 bases from V and 2 bases from J, with 5 bases in between.

The chain carries TRBV28 and TRBJ1-1; TRBD1 agrees at 7 bases. Germline V gene lookup returns CDR1 MDHEN and CDR2 SYDVKM. This CDR3 spans 15 amino acids. V shed 6 bases, J shed 1 base, and the junction held 8 bases outside the gene matches. This CDR3 is CASSPGQVGNTEAFF. Here the CDR3 DNA reads TGTGCCAGCAGCCCTGGACAGGTGGGGAACACTGAAGCTTTCTTT. Supplemented by reference TRBV28 and TRBJ1-1, the full variable domain reads DVKVTQSSRYLVKRTGEKVFLECVQDMDHENMFWYRQDPGLGLRLIYFSYDVKMKEKGDIPEGYSVSREKKERFSLILESASTNQTSMYLCASSPGQVGNTEAFFGQGTRLTVV.

On this clone itself: A read error is likely, as this CDR3 ends without the conserved phenylalanine or tryptophan. The chain joins TRBV28 to TRBJ1-2; 11 bases are a match to TRBD1. V shed 2 bases, J shed 7 bases, and the junction held 12 bases outside the gene matches. This CDR3 comprises 17 residues. CDR1 and CDR2 (germline): MDHEN, SYDVKM. DNA for the CDR3: TGTGCCAGCAGTTTAAGGCTTCGGGGACAGGGGGTTGCTGGCTACACCCTC. This gives the protein CASSLRLRGQGVAGYTL.

The chain is built from TRBV6-5 and TRBJ1-1; the D is unclear. Per germline, CDR1 MNHEY and CDR2 SVGAGI. This CDR3 region has 14 residues. V shed 0 bases and J shed 1 base, with 6 bases lying between them. For the CDR3, the DNA is TGTGCCAGCAGTTACTCGCGGGGGAACACTGAAGCTTTCTTT. The encoded protein is CASSYSRGNTEAFF.

V usage is TRBV6-1 and J usage is TRBJ1-1; D uncertain. This CDR3 is built from 14 residues. The germline CDR1 and CDR2 sequences are MNHNS and SASEGT. V was trimmed by 7 bases and J by 3 bases, leaving 15 bases between them. The CDR3 region has the DNA TGTGCCAGCATCGGATTTGACGGGGACACTGAAGCTTTCTTT. Translated, it gives CASIGFDGDTEAFF.

This clone was observed once. V gene TRBV11-2 combines with J gene TRBJ2-1, with D maybe TRBD1 (5 bases). Germline CDR1 is SGHAT and CDR2 is FQNNGV. This CDR3 is built from 16 residues. The ends were cut back, 5 bases at V and 0 bases at J, with 14 bases in the middle. As DNA, the CDR3 is TGTGCCAGCAGCCGTTACAGGTCCCGCTCCTACAATGAGCAGTTCTTC. It yields the protein CASSRYRSRSYNEQFF.

This CDR3 reads CASSIGQLNNSPLHF. The CDR3 DNA reads as TGTGCCAGTAGTATCGGACAGCTAAATAATTCACCCCTCCACTTT. V usage is TRBV19 and J usage is TRBJ1-6, with D possibly TRBD1 on 6 matching bases. Trimming cost V 3 bases and J 5 bases, with 11 bases left between them. The germline CDR1 and CDR2 sequences are LNHDA and SQIVND (reference sequence). This CDR3 has 15 amino acids.

The CDR3 region is CASSLTGGAAETQYF. CDR3 bases: TGTGCCAGCAGCCTGACAGGGGGCGCGGCAGAGACCCAGTACTTC. This chain uses TRBV5-6 with TRBJ2-5; TRBD1 agrees at 10 bases. V was clipped by 4 bases and J by 4 bases; unmatched bases: 7. Germline-derived CDR1 and CDR2 are SGHDT and YYEEEE. The CDR3 extends over 15 amino acids. Filled out from reference TRBV5-6 and TRBJ2-5, the complete variable domain reads DAGVTQSPTHLIKTRGQQVTLRCSPKSGHDTVSWYQQALGQGPQFIFQYYEEEERQRGNFPDRFSGHQFPNYSSELNVNALLLGDSALYLCASSLTGGAAETQYFGPGTRLLVL.